The T cell receptor (beta chain) described here comes from a study of blood T cell repertoires in COVID-19. The CDR3 spans 16 residues. Germline V gives CDR1 SGHRS, CDR2 YFSETQ. V gave up 7 bases and J gave up 4 bases; unmatched junction bases: 8. TCRdb keeps only in-frame clones here, not all; method: immunoSEQ multiplex PCR. The profile shows about 220,000 clones, 80% to 85% of them singletons. This clonotype was obtained from a woman aged 60-75 years who had recovered from COVID-19. The rearrangement joins TRBV5-1 to TRBJ2-5; the match to TRBD2 covers 15 bases. The specimen was peripheral blood. The CDR3 loop reads CASRRTSGGAVETQYF. CDR3 sequence (DNA): TGCGCCAGCCGCCGGACTAGCGGGGGGGCTGTAGAGACCCAGTACTTC.